The following is a TCR beta chain sequence with its context. Its specificity is not known. The CDR3 is 14 residues long. Germline V lookup: CDR1 MNHEY, CDR2 SVGAGI. V was trimmed by 6 bases and J by 5 bases, leaving 16 bases between them. These data are taken from a study of OX40 agonist ivuxolimab in advanced cancers. Study outcomes and limitations: Also showing low normalized T-cell clonal expansion were some of the nonresponders.

The protocol was immunoSEQ multiplex PCR, while the TCRdb copy is restricted to in-frame clones and leaves out a portion. The sample contains tens of thousands of clones, around 86% of which appear only once. The clonotype originates from an adult with an advanced solid tumor such as melanoma, head and neck, liver or kidney cancer. This sample comprised CD4+ or CD8+ T cells sorted from blood, obtained in a trial of the OX40 agonist ivuxolimab. The rearrangement joins TRBV6-5 to TRBJ1-2, with D perhaps matching TRBD1 (5 bases). Written as DNA, the CDR3 is TGTGCCAGCAGAACTATGCTTGGGGCGTATGGCTACACCTTC. Encoded protein: CASRTMLGAYGYTF.